This T cell receptor (beta chain) was obtained from a study of blood T cell repertoires in COVID-19. Some clones are missing from TCRdb's copy, which holds only in-frame ones; the method was immunoSEQ multiplex PCR. The table includes 150,000 to 200,000 clones, approximately 89% detected once. This clone was observed a few times. J was trimmed by 4 bases and V by 3 bases; bases with no gene match: 5. Germline assignment: CDR1 MGHRA and CDR2 YSYEKL. CDR3 size: 15 residues. The chain links TRBV4-1 to TRBJ1-3, with 8 positions matching TRBD1. The source of this sequence is a man in his forties who had recovered from COVID-19. The source material was PBMCs or T cells enriched from blood (not recorded which). The CDR3 coding sequence is TGCGCCAGCAGCCAGGGACAGGCCCACGGAAACACCATATATTTT. This encodes CASSQGQAHGNTIYF.